This TCR beta chain stems from a study of T cell responses to AZD1222 COVID-19 vaccine. General study results and limits: Spike-specific TCR depth and breadth grew after two AZD1222 doses. Sampled repertoires all dated from after the peak T cell response. Donors were largely white British and mainly female; clonal diversity was possibly underestimated. The span of vaccine-associated CD4 TCRs extended across spike, with dominance at 160-218 and 743-854.

Sequenced by immunoSEQ multiplex PCR; TCRdb stores in-frame clones only, minus some. The sample lists roughly 140,000 clones; approximately 91% were seen once. Points on this clone: Its antigen is unknown.

The CDR3 covers 16 residues. With 4 bases removed from V and 0 bases from J, the gap between germline ends came to 13 bases. Germline CDR1 and CDR2: SGHRS and YFSETQ. This rearrangement joins TRBV5-1 to TRBJ2-2; D gene uncertain. The sequence came from an adult who received the AZD1222 COVID-19 vaccine. The material sequenced was peripheral blood, taken 28 days after the second AZD1222 dose. DNA of the CDR3: TGCGCCAGCAGCCATTTTAGGGCGGCGAACACCGGGGAGCTGTTTTTT. This gives the protein CASSHFRAANTGELFF.